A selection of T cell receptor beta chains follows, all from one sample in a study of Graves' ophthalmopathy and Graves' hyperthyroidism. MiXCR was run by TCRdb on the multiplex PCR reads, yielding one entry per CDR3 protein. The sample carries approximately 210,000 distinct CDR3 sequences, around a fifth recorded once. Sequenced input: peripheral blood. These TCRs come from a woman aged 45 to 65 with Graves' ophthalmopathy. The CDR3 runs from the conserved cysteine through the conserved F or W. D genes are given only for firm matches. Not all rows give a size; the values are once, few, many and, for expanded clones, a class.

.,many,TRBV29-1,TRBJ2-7,CSVELTLTGEQYF,TGCAGCGTTGAATTGACTCTTACAGGCGAGCAGTACTTC
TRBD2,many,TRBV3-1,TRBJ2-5,CASSQTSVRSLVGTQYF,TGTGCCAGCAGCCAAACTAGCGTCCGATCTCTCGTAGGGACCCAGTACTTC
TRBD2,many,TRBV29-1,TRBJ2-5,CSATPGGQETQYF,TGCAGCGCCACTCCGGGGGGCCAAGAGACCCAGTACTTC
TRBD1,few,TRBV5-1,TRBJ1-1,CASSFRQGANTEAFF,TGCGCCAGCAGCTTTAGACAGGGGGCGAACACTGAAGCTTTCTTT
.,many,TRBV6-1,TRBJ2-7,CASSEDRFPYEQYF,TGTGCCAGCAGTGAAGACAGGTTCCCCTACGAGCAGTACTTC
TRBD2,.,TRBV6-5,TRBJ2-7,CASSYQTSGNYEQYF,TGTGCCAGCAGTTATCAGACTAGCGGGAATTACGAGCAGTACTTC
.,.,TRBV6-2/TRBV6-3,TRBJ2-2,CASSYPRSGGQLSGELFF,TGTGCCAGCAGTTACCCCCGTTCGGGGGGACAGCTATCCGGGGAGCTGTTTTTT
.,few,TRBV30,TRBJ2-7,CAWSAGHPTTYEQYF,TGTGCCTGGAGTGCTGGACACCCAACCACCTACGAGCAGTACTTC
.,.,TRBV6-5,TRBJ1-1,CASSYPSHRVDTEAFF,TGTGCCAGCAGTTACCCCTCTCACAGGGTGGACACTGAAGCTTTCTTT
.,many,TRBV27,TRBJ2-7,CASSPTRQASYEQYF,TGTGCCAGCAGTCCAACCCGACAGGCCTCCTACGAGCAGTACTTC
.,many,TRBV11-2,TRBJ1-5,CASSLEPSRGTYSNQPQHF,TGTGCCAGCAGCTTAGAACCCTCCCGGGGCACTTATAGCAATCAGCCCCAGCATTTT
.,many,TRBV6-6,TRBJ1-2,CASSLEYRSAYGYTF,TGTGCCAGCAGTCTAGAGTATCGGTCGGCCTATGGCTACACCTTC
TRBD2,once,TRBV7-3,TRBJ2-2,CAGSPSGRGELFF,TGTGCCGGCAGCCCTAGCGGCCGGGGGGAGCTGTTTTTT
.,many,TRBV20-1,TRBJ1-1,CSARQDMNTEAFF,TGCAGTGCCCGACAGGACATGAACACTGAAGCTTTCTTT
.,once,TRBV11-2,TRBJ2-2,CASSFTPEFRVTGELFF,TGTGCCAGCAGCTTTACCCCCGAATTCAGGGTCACCGGGGAGCTGTTTTTT
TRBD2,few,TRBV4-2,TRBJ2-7,CASSPEKLAGGRGEQYF,TGTGCCAGCAGCCCAGAAAAACTAGCGGGAGGGCGAGGGGAGCAGTACTTC
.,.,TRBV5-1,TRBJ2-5,CASSFGQSETQYF,TGCGCCAGCAGCTTTGGCCAGTCAGAGACCCAGTACTTC
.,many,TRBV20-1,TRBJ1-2,CSASYGYYTF,TGCAGTGCTAGCTACGGGTACTACACCTTC
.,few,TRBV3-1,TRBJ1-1,CASSQGWRREAFF,TGTGCCAGCAGCCAAGGATGGAGACGCGAAGCTTTCTTT
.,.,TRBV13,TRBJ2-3,CASSLDTDTQYF,TGTGCCAGCAGCTTAGACACAGATACGCAGTATTTT
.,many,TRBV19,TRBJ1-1,CASRGGGPAFF,TGTGCCAGCAGGGGAGGGGGGCCGGCTTTCTTT
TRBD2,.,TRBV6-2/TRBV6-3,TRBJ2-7,CASSNGRLRYEQYF,TGTGCCAGCAGCAACGGGAGGCTACGTTACGAGCAGTACTTC
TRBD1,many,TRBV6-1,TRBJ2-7,CASSESWGQTEQYF,TGTGCCAGCAGTGAAAGTTGGGGACAGACCGAGCAGTACTTC
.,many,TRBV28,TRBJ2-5,CASSPAGGLETQYF,TGTGCCAGCAGCCCCGCCGGAGGGCTGGAGACCCAGTACTTC
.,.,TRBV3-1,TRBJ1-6,CASRPGGGSSPLHF,TGTGCCAGCAGGCCGGGCGGAGGGAGTTCACCCCTCCACTTT
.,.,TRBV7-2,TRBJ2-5,CASSFQGSGKTQYF,TGTGCCAGCAGTTTTCAGGGTAGTGGAAAGACCCAGTACTTC
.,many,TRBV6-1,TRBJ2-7,CASRPGAGGMKAEQYF,TGTGCCAGCAGACCGGGGGCAGGGGGAATGAAGGCGGAGCAGTACTTC
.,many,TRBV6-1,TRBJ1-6,CASSEAVRRGVHSPLHF,TGTGCCAGCAGTGAAGCGGTCAGGAGAGGGGTTCATTCACCCCTCCACTTT
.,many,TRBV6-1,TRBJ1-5,CASSEWGSQPQHF,TGTGCCAGCAGTGAGTGGGGGTCTCAGCCCCAGCATTTT
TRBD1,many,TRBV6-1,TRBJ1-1,CASRPHRDRGQGEAFF,TGTGCCAGCAGACCTCACCGGGACAGGGGGCAAGGTGAAGCTTTCTTT
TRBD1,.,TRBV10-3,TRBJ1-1,CAISQQGNAEAFF,TGTGCCATCAGCCAACAGGGGAACGCTGAAGCTTTCTTT
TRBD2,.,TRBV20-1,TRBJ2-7,CSASEAGEFGEQYF,TGCAGTGCTAGCGAGGCGGGAGAATTTGGCGAGCAGTACTTC
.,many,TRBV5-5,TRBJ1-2,CASGSADYGYTF,TGTGCCAGCGGCTCAGCGGACTATGGCTACACCTTC
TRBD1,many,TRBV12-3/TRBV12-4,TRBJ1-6,CASSRQGASVAF,TGTGCCAGCAGTCGACAGGGAGCTAGCGTGGCCTTT
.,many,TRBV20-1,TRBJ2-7,CSARDPPGRGSYEQYF,TGCAGTGCTAGAGATCCGCCAGGGAGAGGGTCCTACGAGCAGTACTTC
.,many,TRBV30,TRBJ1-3,CASRGRISGNTIYF,TGTGCCTCCAGAGGACGGATCTCTGGAAACACCATATATTTT
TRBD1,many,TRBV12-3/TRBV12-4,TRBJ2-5,CASSYGTGRGGSQYF,TGTGCCAGCAGTTATGGGACAGGACGAGGAGGGAGCCAGTACTTC